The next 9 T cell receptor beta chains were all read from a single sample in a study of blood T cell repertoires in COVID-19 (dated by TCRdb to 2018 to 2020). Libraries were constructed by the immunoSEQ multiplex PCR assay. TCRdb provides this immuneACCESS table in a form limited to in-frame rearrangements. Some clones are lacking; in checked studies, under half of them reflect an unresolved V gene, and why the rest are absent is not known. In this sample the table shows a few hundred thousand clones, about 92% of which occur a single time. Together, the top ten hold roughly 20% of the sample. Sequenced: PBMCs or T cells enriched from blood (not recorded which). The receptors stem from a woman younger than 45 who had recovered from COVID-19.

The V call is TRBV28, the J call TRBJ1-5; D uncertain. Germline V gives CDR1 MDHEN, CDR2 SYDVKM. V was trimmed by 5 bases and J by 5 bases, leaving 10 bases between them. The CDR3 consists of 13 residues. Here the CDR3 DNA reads TGTGCCAGCAGTACAGAATCTTATCAGCCCCAGCATTTT. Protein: CASSTESYQPQHF.

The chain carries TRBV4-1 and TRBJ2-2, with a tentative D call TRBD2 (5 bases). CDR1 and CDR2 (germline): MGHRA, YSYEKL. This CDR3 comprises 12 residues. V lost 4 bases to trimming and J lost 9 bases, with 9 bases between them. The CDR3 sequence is CASSRGSRELFF. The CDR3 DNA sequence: TGCGCCAGCAGCCGCGGGTCACGGGAGCTGTTTTTT.

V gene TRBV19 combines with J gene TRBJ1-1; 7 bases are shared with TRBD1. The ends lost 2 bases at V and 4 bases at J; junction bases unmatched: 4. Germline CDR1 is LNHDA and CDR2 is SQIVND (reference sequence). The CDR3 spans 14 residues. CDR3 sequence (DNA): TGTGCCAGTAGTATAACAGGGGTGAGCACTGAAGCTTTCTTT. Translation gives CASSITGVSTEAFF.

The CDR3 coding sequence is TGTGCCAGCAGTTCCCCCCAGGCAACGGGGGAAAAACTGTTTTTT. Residues: CASSSPQATGEKLFF. The chain carries TRBV28 and TRBJ1-4; D gene ambiguous. V was pared by 4 bases and J by 8 bases, with 17 bases between. Germline values: CDR1 MDHEN, CDR2 SYDVKM. CDR3 length equals 15 residues.

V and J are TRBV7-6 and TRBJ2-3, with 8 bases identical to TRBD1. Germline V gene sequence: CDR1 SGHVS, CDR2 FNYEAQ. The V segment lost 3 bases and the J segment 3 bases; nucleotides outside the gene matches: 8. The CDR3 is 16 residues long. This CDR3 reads CASSLKQGVRTDTQYF. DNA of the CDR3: TGTGCCAGCAGCTTGAAACAGGGGGTTCGAACAGATACGCAGTATTTT.

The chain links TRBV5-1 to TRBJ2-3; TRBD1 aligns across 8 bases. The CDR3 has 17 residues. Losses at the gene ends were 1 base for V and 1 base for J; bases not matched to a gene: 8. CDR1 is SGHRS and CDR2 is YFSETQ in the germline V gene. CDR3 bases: TGCGCCAGCAGCTTGACGATCCAGGGGGCCGGCACAGATACGCAGTATTTT. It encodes CASSLTIQGAGTDTQYF.

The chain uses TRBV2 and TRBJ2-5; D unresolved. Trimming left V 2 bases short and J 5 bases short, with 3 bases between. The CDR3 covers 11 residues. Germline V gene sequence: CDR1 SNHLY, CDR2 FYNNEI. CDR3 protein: CASSELETQYF. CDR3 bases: TGTGCCAGCAGTGAACTTGAGACCCAGTACTTC.

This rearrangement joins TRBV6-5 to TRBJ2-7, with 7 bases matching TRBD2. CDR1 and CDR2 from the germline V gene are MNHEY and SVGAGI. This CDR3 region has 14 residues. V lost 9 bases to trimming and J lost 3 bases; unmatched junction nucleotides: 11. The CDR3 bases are TGTGCCAGTCACTGGGGGAGGGACTTCTACGAGCAGTACTTC. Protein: CASHWGRDFYEQYF.

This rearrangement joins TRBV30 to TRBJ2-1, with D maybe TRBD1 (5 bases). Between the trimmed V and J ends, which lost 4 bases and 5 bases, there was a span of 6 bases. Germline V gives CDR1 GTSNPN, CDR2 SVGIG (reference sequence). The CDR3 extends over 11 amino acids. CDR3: CAWKGNNEQFF. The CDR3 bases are TGTGCCTGGAAGGGGAACAATGAGCAGTTCTTC.